One sample yielded the 32 T cell receptor beta chains listed below, sequenced in a study of T cells after yellow fever vaccination. TCRdb itself ran the 5' RACE reads through MiXCR, one entry per CDR3 protein. The sample has 200,000 to 300,000 distinct CDR3 sequences, about 3.7% seen once. The sample consisted of PBMCs, taken 15 days after the yellow fever booster vaccination. The receptors come from a man younger than 35 who received the YFV17D yellow fever vaccine.

At least ten counts were recorded for this clonotype. The rearrangement uses TRBV11-2 and TRBJ1-2; tentatively, D is TRBD1 (5 bases). Per germline, CDR1 SGHAT and CDR2 FQNNGV. Trimming took 2 bases from V and 2 from J, leaving 9 bases between them. The CDR3 is 14 amino acids. The CDR3 loop reads CASSLTQGNYGYTF. The CDR3 coding sequence is TGTGCCAGCAGCTTAACTCAGGGAAACTATGGCTACACCTTC.

This clonotype was seen at least ten times. The chain recombines TRBV6-1 with TRBJ1-5; 10 bases agree with TRBD1. The V segment lost 3 bases and the J segment 4 bases; nucleotides outside the gene matches: 3. There are 15 residues in the CDR3. Germline loops: CDR1 MNHNS, CDR2 SASEGT. CDR3 DNA: TGTGCCAGCAGTGAGGGGACAGGGGAGAATCAGCCCCAGCATTTT. It yields the protein CASSEGTGENQPQHF.

This clonotype appeared many times. The genes are TRBV6-5 and TRBJ2-1, with unresolved D. The V and J ends lost 7 bases and 4 bases respectively, with 5 bases between them. CDR3 length equals 11 residues. CDR1 and CDR2 from the germline V gene are MNHEY and SVGAGI. The CDR3 region is CASTGYNEQFF. The CDR3 nucleotides read TGTGCCAGCACAGGTTACAATGAGCAGTTCTTC.

The sample holds many counts of this clonotype. V gene TRBV4-1 combines with J gene TRBJ1-2, with D uncertain. Trimming shortened V by 3 bases and J by 0 bases, and 14 bases separated the two germline ends. CDR1 is MGHRA and CDR2 is YSYEKL in the germline V gene. The CDR3 length is 16 residues. The DNA for the CDR3 is TGCGCCAGCAGCCAGGTGGCGGGAGAGGCTAACTATGGCTACACCTTC. Translating gives CASSQVAGEANYGYTF.

This clonotype was recorded at least ten times. The V gene is TRBV4-2, the J gene TRBJ1-1; TRBD1 matches 7 bases. In germline, CDR1 is LGHNA, CDR2 YNFKEQ. V shed 4 bases and J 2 bases; nucleotides not matched to a gene: 10. The CDR3 consists of 16 residues. The CDR3 is CASSPRQGSTNTEAFF. The CDR3 region has the DNA TGTGCCAGCAGCCCCCGACAGGGCAGTACAAACACTGAAGCTTTCTTT.

This clonotype has a count of ten or more. The V gene is TRBV4-3, the J gene TRBJ2-2; D may match TRBD1 or TRBD2 (5 bases each). Germline V lookup: CDR1 LGHNA, CDR2 YSLEER. The CDR3 runs 16 residues. V dropped 1 base and J dropped 7 bases, with 16 bases sitting between them. CDR3 protein: CASSQASRLRGGELFF. CDR3 DNA sequence: TGCGCCAGCAGCCAAGCATCCCGTCTGAGGGGCGGGGAGCTGTTTTTT.

Ten or more counts support this clonotype. This chain uses TRBV5-1 with TRBJ2-3; TRBD1 matches at 8 bases. Germline CDR1 reads SGHRS; CDR2 reads YFSETQ. V dropped 2 bases and J dropped 4; count of bases not matched to a gene: 3. The CDR3 totals 14 residues. For the CDR3, the DNA is TGCGCCAGCAGCTTCGGGACAGGATCAGATACGCAGTATTTT. Translated, it gives CASSFGTGSDTQYF.

There are many counts of this clonotype. The V and J genes are TRBV7-2 and TRBJ2-7; D perhaps matches TRBD2 (5 bases). Germline V lookup: CDR1 SGHTA, CDR2 FQGNSA. The CDR3 is made up of 14 amino acids. V lost 6 bases, J lost 5 bases, and 17 bases lay in between. The CDR3 DNA follows: TGTGCCAGCAGTTTGGGCGGAGGCTATGACGAGCAGTACTTC. Amino acid sequence: CASSLGGGYDEQYF.

There are many counts of this clonotype. The rearrangement links TRBV4-3 to TRBJ2-7; 7 bases are a match to TRBD2. The germline V gene has CDR1 LGHNA and CDR2 YSLEER. The CDR3 is made up of 16 amino acids. Trimming removed 4 bases from V and 0 bases from J; junction bases left unmatched: 9. The CDR3 DNA follows: TGCGCCAGCAGCCGTATGTGGGGGAGGGGCTCCTACGAGCAGTACTTC. As protein: CASSRMWGRGSYEQYF.

This chain connects TRBV5-1 to TRBJ2-7, with D possibly being TRBD2 (6 bases). Trimming shortened V by 1 base and J by 2 bases, and 16 bases separated the two germline ends. The CDR3 spans 16 residues. The germline V gene encodes CDR1 SGHRS and CDR2 YFSETQ. CDR3 in DNA: TGCGCCAGCAGCTTGACAGTGGCGGGGAGCACCTACGAGCAGTACTTC. Its translation: CASSLTVAGSTYEQYF.

In this sample, this clonotype turned up many times. This sequence joins TRBV15 and TRBJ2-1; 9 positions match TRBD1. With 8 bases clipped from V and 9 bases from J, the junction kept 11 bases outside the gene matches. The CDR3 has 14 residues. Germline assignment: CDR1 LNHNV and CDR2 YYDKDF (reference sequence). Written as DNA, the CDR3 is TGTGCCACCGGGGACGGACAGGGGTCAAGTGAGCAGTTCTTC. Translating gives CATGDGQGSSEQFF.

This clonotype was detected many times. The V call is TRBV5-6, the J call TRBJ2-1; 8 nucleotides agree with TRBD2. Per the germline V gene, CDR1 is SGHDT and CDR2 is YYEEEE. This CDR3 region has 13 residues. J lost 10 bases, V lost 3 bases, and 6 bases had no gene match. The CDR3, as DNA: TGTGCCAGCAGCTCGGGACTAGTCTGGGAGCAGTTCTTC. Protein sequence: CASSSGLVWEQFF.

This clonotype was seen repeatedly, ten times or more. This sequence joins TRBV28 and TRBJ1-5, with 8 nucleotides matching TRBD1. The CDR3 spans 14 residues. CDR1 MDHEN and CDR2 SYDVKM come from the germline V gene. The junction had 4 bases not matched to a gene; V was cut back by 2 bases and J by 7 bases. CDR3 region: CASSLPGGGQPQHF. As DNA, the CDR3 is TGTGCCAGCAGTTTACCAGGGGGCGGCCAGCCCCAGCATTTT.

This clonotype was observed many times. CDR3 protein: CASSLEHASEQYF. CDR3 coding DNA: TGTGCCAGCAGCTTGGAACACGCGAGCGAGCAGTACTTC. The chain employs TRBV5-4 and TRBJ2-7, with no clear D. Between the trimmed V and J ends, which lost 0 bases and 6 bases, there was a span of 10 bases. The germline V gene has CDR1 SGHNT and CDR2 YYREEE (reference sequence). This CDR3 comprises 13 residues.

Many counts were recorded for this clonotype. The genes are TRBV12-3 or TRBV12-4 and TRBJ2-3, with D possibly being TRBD1 (8 bases). Trimming took off 5 bases at V and 6 bases at J, with 18 bases between the two ends. The CDR3 has 15 amino acids. CDR3 amino acids: CASSKQGGSMDTQYF. The CDR3 DNA sequence: TGTGCCAGCAGTAAACAGGGGGGGAGCATGGATACGCAGTATTTT.

This clonotype was counted a few times. The chain couples TRBV20-1 to TRBJ2-6; a weak D match, TRBD1 (5 bases). The V gene lost 6 bases and the J gene lost 3 bases, with 9 bases spanning the gap. Germline assignment: CDR1 DFQATT and CDR2 SNEGSKA (reference sequence). This CDR3 comprises 13 residues. In DNA, the CDR3 is TGCAGTGCCTGGGGCGGTGGGGCCAACGTCCTGACTTTC. Translation: CSAWGGGANVLTF.

This clonotype has ten or more counts. The chain links TRBV28 to TRBJ2-5; 7 nucleotides line up with TRBD1. Germline V gene lookup returns CDR1 MDHEN and CDR2 SYDVKM. The length of the CDR3 is 14 residues. V shed 6 bases and J 2 bases; nucleotides not matched to a gene: 6. The CDR3 DNA sequence: TGTGCCAGCAGCTACACAGGGGATCAAGAGACCCAGTACTTC. It encodes CASSYTGDQETQYF.

There are a few counts of this clonotype. The genes are TRBV18 and TRBJ1-1, with 7 bases matching TRBD1. From germline, CDR1 is KGHSH and CDR2 LQKENI. V shed 1 base, J shed 5 bases, and the junction held 7 bases outside the gene matches. This CDR3 region has 15 residues. CDR3 residues: CASSPHPGGVTEAFF. As DNA, the CDR3 is TGTGCCAGCTCACCACACCCAGGGGGTGTGACTGAAGCTTTCTTT.

In this sample, this clonotype turned up many times. This chain uses TRBV7-2 with TRBJ2-5; the match to TRBD2 covers 11 bases. Germline V gives CDR1 SGHTA, CDR2 FQGNSA. The CDR3 sequence is 14 residues long. The V and J ends lost 3 bases and 5 bases, in that order; junction bases with no gene match: 2. CDR3 sequence (DNA): TGTGCCAGCAGCTTGACTAGCGGGGAGGAGACCCAGTACTTC. This translates into CASSLTSGEETQYF.

In its sample, this clonotype was seen many times. V is TRBV12-3 or TRBV12-4 and J is TRBJ2-1; D gene unclear. The CDR3 has 14 amino acids. The V and J ends lost 2 bases and 0 bases respectively, with 5 bases between them. The CDR3 DNA reads TGTGCCAGCAGTTTACTCAGCTCCTACAATGAGCAGTTCTTC. This sequence encodes CASSLLSSYNEQFF.

This clonotype was recorded many times. The chain recombines TRBV5-1 with TRBJ2-4; D possibly corresponds to TRBD1 (6 bases). The V gene lost 4 bases and the J gene lost 7 bases, with 12 bases spanning the gap. Germline-derived CDR1 and CDR2 are SGHRS and YFSETQ. This CDR3 is 13 amino acids long. The CDR3 region is CASSNWQGNIQYF. In DNA form, the CDR3 reads TGCGCCAGCAGCAATTGGCAGGGGAACATTCAGTACTTC.

Ten or more counts support this clonotype. V is TRBV7-2 and J is TRBJ1-2; TRBD1 matches at 9 bases. Germline trimming cut 4 bases from V and 2 bases from J; bases unmatched to any gene: 5. Germline loops: CDR1 SGHTA, CDR2 FQGNSA. The CDR3 spans 15 residues. CDR3: CASSYRDRENYGYTF. Written as DNA, the CDR3 is TGTGCCAGCAGCTACCGGGACAGGGAAAACTATGGCTACACCTTC.

There are many counts of this clonotype. This chain connects TRBV9 to TRBJ1-2, with TRBD1 as a possible D gene (5 bases). The CDR3 is 15 amino acids. The germline V gene has CDR1 SGDLS and CDR2 YYNGEE. V was shortened by 1 base and J by 2 bases, with 12 bases between the two germline ends. The CDR3 nucleotides are TGTGCCAGCAGCGTATACGAGGGGAACAACTATGGCTACACCTTC. It yields the protein CASSVYEGNNYGYTF.

This clonotype was counted many times. This chain uses TRBV12-3 or TRBV12-4 with TRBJ1-4; possible D gene TRBD1, 5 bases. V was pared by 4 bases and J by 8 bases, with 14 bases between. The CDR3 is made up of 14 amino acids. The CDR3 nucleotides read TGTGCCAGCAGTTATCAGGGCCTTAAGGAAAAACTGTTTTTT. It codes for CASSYQGLKEKLFF.

This clonotype was observed at least ten times. The chain recombines TRBV25-1 with TRBJ2-7, with D possibly TRBD2 on 5 matching bases. The CDR3 extends over 12 amino acids. Germline CDR1 is MGHDK and CDR2 is SYGVNS. V was cut by 10 bases and J by 3 bases, with 13 bases left in between. This chain's CDR3 is CATNAGGYEQYF. The CDR3 DNA reads as TGTGCCACCAATGCGGGCGGCTACGAGCAGTACTTC.

In its sample, this clonotype was seen a few times. The chain couples TRBV6-2 or TRBV6-3 to TRBJ2-7, with TRBD2 as a possible D gene (5 bases). Germline V lookup: CDR1 MNHEY, CDR2 SVGEGT. V was trimmed by 4 bases and J by 6 bases, leaving 16 bases between them. The CDR3 consists of 14 residues. CDR3 DNA: TGTGCCAGCAGTTCAGGACTCCCGGGCCTCGAGCAGTACGTC. Its protein is CASSSGLPGLEQYV.

This clonotype has a count of ten or more. The chain couples TRBV5-1 to TRBJ1-1; 8 bases line up with TRBD1. Per germline, CDR1 SGHRS and CDR2 YFSETQ. The V gene end was trimmed by 7 bases and the J gene end by 0 bases; junction bases not matched to a gene: 17. CDR3 length equals 18 residues. In DNA form, the CDR3 reads TGCGCCAGCGGGAGTCGATCCCTTACAGGGGGATTGAACACTGAAGCTTTCTTT. This translates into CASGSRSLTGGLNTEAFF.

This clonotype has ten or more counts. This chain joins TRBV24-1 and TRBJ2-3; TRBD2 might be the D (7 bases). Germline CDR1 is KGHDR and CDR2 is SFDVKD. Trimming pared 4 bases from V and 5 bases from J, leaving 12 bases between. The CDR3 has 14 residues. CDR3 DNA: TGTGCCACCAGTGACGGGGGGCCGGGAGATACGCAGTATTTT. This codes for CATSDGGPGDTQYF.

In this sample, this clonotype turned up many times. V and J are TRBV12-3 or TRBV12-4 and TRBJ2-5; no definite D call. This CDR3 has 14 amino acids. V dropped 1 base and J dropped 1 base, with 7 bases sitting between them. The DNA for the CDR3 is TGTGCCAGCAGTTTAGTGGGCAGCCAAGAGACCCAGTACTTC. It yields the protein CASSLVGSQETQYF.

This clonotype was detected ten times or more. The rearrangement joins TRBV7-2 to TRBJ1-6; 7 positions match TRBD1. J gave up 9 bases and V 2 bases, and 19 bases lay outside the gene matches. Per germline, CDR1 SGHTA and CDR2 FQGNSA. CDR3 size: 19 residues. The CDR3 protein is CASSLTFGGQIYFGSPLHF. CDR3 coding DNA: TGTGCCAGCAGCTTAACGTTTGGGGGACAGATCTATTTCGGTTCACCCCTCCACTTT.

This clonotype was observed many times. The chain joins TRBV5-1 to TRBJ2-1; no reliable D call. This CDR3 has 15 residues. V was pared by 0 bases and J by 4 bases, with 11 bases between. The V gene's germline CDR1 is SGHRS and CDR2 YFSETQ. The CDR3 is CASSLDGPSYNEQFF. In nucleotides, the CDR3 is TGCGCCAGCAGCTTGGACGGCCCTTCTTACAATGAGCAGTTCTTC.

This clonotype was seen many times. The chain recombines TRBV9 with TRBJ1-5; TRBD1 is a possible D gene (5 bases). Germline V CDR1 and CDR2: SGDLS, YYNGEE. This CDR3 has 14 residues. V lost 0 bases and J 7 bases, leaving 11 bases between the germline ends. The CDR3 spells CASSVARDRQPQHF. CDR3 nucleotide sequence: TGTGCCAGCAGCGTAGCCAGGGATCGACAGCCCCAGCATTTT.